Described below is a single T cell receptor (beta chain) sequence and its context. What it recognizes is unknown. This sample is part of a study of Ad26.COV2.S vaccination and SARS-CoV-2 variants. Broader study findings: Reportedly, spike-specific CD8+ and CD4+ T cell responses achieved substantial breadth once vaccination had taken place. People given the vaccine had a wider spike-specific TCR breadth than placebo recipients did.

The V gene lost 6 bases and the J gene lost 5 bases, with 10 bases spanning the gap. This CDR3 is 12 amino acids long. Germline V gene sequence: CDR1 LNHDA, CDR2 SQIVND (reference sequence). Some clones are missing from TCRdb's copy, which holds only in-frame ones; the method was immunoSEQ multiplex PCR. Among 180,000 or so clones, approximately 88% were seen once, and the ten largest hold less than 6%. This TCR was sampled from a human donor who had recovered from COVID-19. The sample here was peripheral blood, taken after recovery from COVID-19. V gene TRBV19 combines with J gene TRBJ1-2, with a possible D match to TRBD1 (6 bases). As DNA, the CDR3 is TGTGCCAGTAGAAAACAGGGTTATGGCTACACCTTC. As protein: CASRKQGYGYTF.